The T cell receptor (beta chain) described here comes from a study of T cell responses to AZD1222 COVID-19 vaccine. Study-wide findings and caveats: Repertoires were obtained solely post-peak T cell response. Just a handful of people given AZD1222 tested seropositive at baseline. A rise in Spike-specific TCR breadth and depth followed two AZD1222 doses. Females made up more of the donors, who were largely white British, and clonal diversity may have come out too low.

CDR1 and CDR2 (germline): GTSNPN, SVGIG (reference sequence). Trimming shortened V by 0 bases and J by 7 bases, and 16 bases separated the two germline ends. This CDR3 has 15 amino acids. The method was immunoSEQ multiplex PCR; TCRdb's version includes in-frame clones alone and lacks a portion of them. The sample shows some 150,000 clones, 90% to 95% of them seen only once. This clone was counted between two and nine times. Its specificity is not known. Sample: peripheral blood, taken on day 0 of AZD1222 vaccination. The J gene is TRBJ1-3, the V gene TRBV30, with D possibly TRBD1 on 6 matching bases. The clonotype was recovered from an adult in good health. DNA of the CDR3: TGTGCCTGGAGTGTATGGGGGCAGGGTCGTAACACCATATATTTT. It encodes CAWSVWGQGRNTIYF.